This T cell receptor (beta chain) was captured in a study of cytomegalovirus exposure and HLA in healthy donors. Points from the study as a whole: TCR beta sequences numbering 16,951 were associated with HLA alleles at 0.05 false discovery rate in a later analysis. In an earlier analysis, in roughly 600 donors, most V segments appeared productive either ~87% or ~30% of the time. Altogether, around 160 TCR beta chains were recorded as cytomegalovirus-associated. The authors excluded some V segments, including TRBV6-2 and TRBV6-3, as indistinguishable.

CDR3 size: 14 residues. Trimming removed 5 bases from V and 5 bases from J; junction bases left unmatched: 7. CDR1 SGHVS and CDR2 FNYEAQ come from the germline V gene. As concerns this clone: Its antigen is currently unknown.

PCR primers comprised 60 Vbeta and 13 Jbeta primers. Here immunoSEQ multiplex PCR was the method, and the copy in TCRdb shows in-frame clones only, minus some. The profile shows 100,000 or so clones, 75% of them singletons. This TCR derives from a male donor in good health and CMV-seropositive. The V and J genes are TRBV7-6 and TRBJ2-3; 7 bases are a match to TRBD1. Sequenced: PBMCs. The CDR3 spells CASSLGRQGDTQYF. CDR3 coding DNA: TGTGCCAGCAGCCTGGGCAGACAGGGAGATACGCAGTATTTT.